This T cell receptor (beta chain) was observed in a study of T cell changes during pregnancy in multiple sclerosis (dated by TCRdb to between 2018 and 2021). Concerning the study at large: In women with multiple sclerosis, the researchers looked at how the T cell repertoire shifted as pregnancy progressed.

On this clone: Its target antigen remains unknown. Base qualities are not provided; no much larger clone lies one nucleotide away.

Taken from cysteine to phenylalanine, the CDR3 has 16 residues. The retained sequence is limited to the CDR3, 48 bases, with the frame set at the first base. V and J are truncated by 3 bases and 0 bases respectively, leaving an intervening sequence of 9 bases. Sequences LNHDA (CDR1) and SQIVND (CDR2) are obtained from the germline V gene (reference sequence). Libraries were built with the immunoSEQ multiplex PCR assay. In TCRdb, the immuneACCESS table is reduced to in-frame sequences with V and J assigned. These tables do not hold every clone; where another copy was compared, an unresolved V gene accounts for under half, and the others remain unexplained. Counted in this sample were 20,000 to 25,000 clones; approximately 90% of them appeared once. The biggest ten clones account for around 0.63% of the sample.

The sequences come from CD4+ T cells from peripheral blood mononuclear cells, collected after pregnancy. This clonotype was obtained from a female donor in good health, enrolled as a control in a pregnancy study. The rearrangement combines TRBV19 with TRBJ1-6; the D gene identity is not certain. Read as DNA, the sequence is TGTGCCAGTAGTATGTCGGGAGGCTCCTATAATTCACCCCTCCACTTT. Translated, it reads CASSMSGGSYNSPLHF.